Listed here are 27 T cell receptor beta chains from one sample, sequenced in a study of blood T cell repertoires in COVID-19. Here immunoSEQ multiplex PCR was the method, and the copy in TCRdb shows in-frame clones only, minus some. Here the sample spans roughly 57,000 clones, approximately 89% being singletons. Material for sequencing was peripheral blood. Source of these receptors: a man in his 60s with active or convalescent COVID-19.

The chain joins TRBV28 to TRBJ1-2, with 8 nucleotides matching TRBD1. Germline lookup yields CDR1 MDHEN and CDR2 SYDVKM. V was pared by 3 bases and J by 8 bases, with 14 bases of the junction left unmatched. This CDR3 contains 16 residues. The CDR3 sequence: CASSFLGTGEGKGYTF. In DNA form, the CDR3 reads TGTGCCAGCAGTTTTCTGGGGACAGGCGAAGGGAAAGGCTACACCTTC.

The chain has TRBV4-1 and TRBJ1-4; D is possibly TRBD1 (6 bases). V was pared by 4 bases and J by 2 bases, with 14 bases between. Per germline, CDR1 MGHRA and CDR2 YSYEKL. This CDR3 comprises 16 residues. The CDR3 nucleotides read TGCGCCAGCAGCCCGCAAGCAACAGGGACTAATGAAAAACTGTTTTTT. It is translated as CASSPQATGTNEKLFF.

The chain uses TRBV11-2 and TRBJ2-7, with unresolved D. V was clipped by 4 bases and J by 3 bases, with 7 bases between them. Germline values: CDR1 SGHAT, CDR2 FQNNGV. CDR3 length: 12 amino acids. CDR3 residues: CASSSPIYEQYF. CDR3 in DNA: TGTGCCAGCAGCTCCCCCATCTACGAGCAGTACTTC.

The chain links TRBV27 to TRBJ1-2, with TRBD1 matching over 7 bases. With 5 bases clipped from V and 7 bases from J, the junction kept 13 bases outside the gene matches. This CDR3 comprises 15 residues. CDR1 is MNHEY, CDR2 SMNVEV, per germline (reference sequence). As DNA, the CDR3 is TGTGCCAGCAGTCCGTCGTTTACAGGGGCGAGTGGCTACACCTTC. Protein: CASSPSFTGASGYTF.

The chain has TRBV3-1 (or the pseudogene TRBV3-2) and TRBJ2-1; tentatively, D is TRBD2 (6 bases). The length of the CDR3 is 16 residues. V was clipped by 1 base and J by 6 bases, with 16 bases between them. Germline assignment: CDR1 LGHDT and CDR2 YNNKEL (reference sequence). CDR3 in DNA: TGTGCCAGCAGCCAAGGCGGGACCGCTGGGGGCAATGAGCAGTTCTTC. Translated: CASSQGGTAGGNEQFF.

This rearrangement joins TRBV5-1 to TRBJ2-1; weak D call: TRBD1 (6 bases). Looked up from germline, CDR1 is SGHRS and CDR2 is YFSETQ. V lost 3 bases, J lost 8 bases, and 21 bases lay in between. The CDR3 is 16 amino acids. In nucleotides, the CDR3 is TGCGCCAGCAGCTCCCAGGGGAGTCCCACAATTGATGAGCAGTTCTTC. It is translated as CASSSQGSPTIDEQFF.

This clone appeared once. The CDR3 sequence is CSARDPALGHF. The DNA of the CDR3 is TGCAGTGCCCGGGATCCAGCTTTGGGCCACTTT. This rearrangement joins TRBV20-1 to TRBJ1-6; D not resolved. CDR3 length equals 11 residues. CDR1 and CDR2 (germline): DFQATT, SNEGSKA (reference sequence). Trimming took off 6 bases at V and 18 bases at J, with 18 bases between the two ends.

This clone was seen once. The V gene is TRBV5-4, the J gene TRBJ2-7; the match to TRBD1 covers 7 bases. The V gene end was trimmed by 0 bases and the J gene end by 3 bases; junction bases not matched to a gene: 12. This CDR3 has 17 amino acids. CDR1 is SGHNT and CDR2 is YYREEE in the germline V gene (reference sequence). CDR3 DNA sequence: TGTGCCAGCAGCTTGGGACAGGGAAAATTTGCAGGCTACGAGCAGTACTTC. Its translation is CASSLGQGKFAGYEQYF.

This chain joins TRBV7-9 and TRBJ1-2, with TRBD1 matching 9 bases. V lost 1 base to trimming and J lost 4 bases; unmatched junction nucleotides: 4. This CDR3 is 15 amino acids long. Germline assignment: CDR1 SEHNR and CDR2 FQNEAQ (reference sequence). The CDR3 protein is CASSLGTGAFYGYTF. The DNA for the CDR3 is TGTGCCAGCAGCTTAGGGACAGGGGCGTTCTATGGCTACACCTTC.

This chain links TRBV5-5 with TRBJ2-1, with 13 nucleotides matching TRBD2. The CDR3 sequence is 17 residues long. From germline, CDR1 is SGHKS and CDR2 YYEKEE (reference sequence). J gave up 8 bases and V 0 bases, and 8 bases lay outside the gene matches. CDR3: CASSLATSGRVIYEQFF. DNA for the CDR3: TGTGCCAGCAGCTTGGCAACTAGCGGGAGGGTAATATATGAGCAGTTCTTC. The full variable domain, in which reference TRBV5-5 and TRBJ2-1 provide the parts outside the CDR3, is DAGVTQSPTHLIKTRGQQVTLRCSPISGHKSVSWYQQVLGQGPQFIFQYYEKEERGRGNFPDRFSARQFPNYSSELNVNALLLGDSALYLCASSLATSGRVIYEQFFGPGTRLTVL.

The CDR3, as DNA: TGTGCCAGCAGTCCAGGACAGGGGGACGATACTGAAGCTTTCTTT. Translated: CASSPGQGDDTEAFF. The chain has TRBV28 and TRBJ1-1; TRBD1 agrees at 10 bases. The germline gives CDR1 MDHEN, CDR2 SYDVKM. V dropped 5 bases and J dropped 5; count of bases not matched to a gene: 8. This CDR3 spans 15 amino acids.

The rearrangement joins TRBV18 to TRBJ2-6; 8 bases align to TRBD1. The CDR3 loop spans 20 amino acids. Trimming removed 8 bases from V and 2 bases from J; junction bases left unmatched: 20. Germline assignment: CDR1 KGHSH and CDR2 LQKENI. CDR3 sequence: CASPLLSRDRKRAGANVLTF. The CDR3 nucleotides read TGTGCCAGCCCCTTACTGTCCCGGGACAGGAAAAGAGCTGGGGCCAACGTCCTGACTTTC. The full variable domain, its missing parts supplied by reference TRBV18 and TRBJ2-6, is NAGVMQNPRHLVRRRGQEARLRCSPMKGHSHVYWYRQLPEEGLKFMVYLQKENIIDESGMPKERFSAEFPKEGPSILRIQQVVRGDSAAYFCASPLLSRDRKRAGANVLTFGAGSRLTVL.

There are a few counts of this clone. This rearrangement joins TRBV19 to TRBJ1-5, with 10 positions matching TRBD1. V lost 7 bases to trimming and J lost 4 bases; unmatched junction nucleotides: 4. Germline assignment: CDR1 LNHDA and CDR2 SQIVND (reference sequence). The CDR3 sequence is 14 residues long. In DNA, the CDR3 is TGTGCCAGTATGCGGGACAGGGGAAATCAGCCCCAGCATTTT. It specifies CASMRDRGNQPQHF.

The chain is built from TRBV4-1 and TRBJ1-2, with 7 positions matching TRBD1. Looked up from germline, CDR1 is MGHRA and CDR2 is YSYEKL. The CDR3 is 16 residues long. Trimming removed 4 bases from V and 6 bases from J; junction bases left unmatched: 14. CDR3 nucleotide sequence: TGCGCCAGCAGCCGAGAAACCGGGACAGCGCTTAATGGCTACACCTTC. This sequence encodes CASSRETGTALNGYTF.

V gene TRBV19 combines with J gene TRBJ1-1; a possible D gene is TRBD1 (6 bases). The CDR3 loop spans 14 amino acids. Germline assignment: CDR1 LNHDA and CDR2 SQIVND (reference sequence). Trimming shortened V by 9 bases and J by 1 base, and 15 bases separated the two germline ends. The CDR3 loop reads CASRPGQQNTEAFF. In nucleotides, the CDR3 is TGTGCCAGCCGACCCGGACAGCAGAACACTGAAGCTTTCTTT.

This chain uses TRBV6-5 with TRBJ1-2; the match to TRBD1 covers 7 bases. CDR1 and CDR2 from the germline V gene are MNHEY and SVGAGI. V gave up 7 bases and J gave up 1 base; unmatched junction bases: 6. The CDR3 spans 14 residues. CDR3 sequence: CASKPQGNNYGYTF. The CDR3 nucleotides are TGTGCCAGCAAACCACAGGGGAATAACTATGGCTACACCTTC.

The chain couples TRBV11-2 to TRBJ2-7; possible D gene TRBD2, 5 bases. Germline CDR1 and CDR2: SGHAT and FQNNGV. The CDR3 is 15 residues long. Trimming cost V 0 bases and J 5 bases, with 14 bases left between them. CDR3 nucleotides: TGTGCCAGCAGCTTAGAGGGCAGGAGGTTCCACGAGCAGTACTTC. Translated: CASSLEGRRFHEQYF. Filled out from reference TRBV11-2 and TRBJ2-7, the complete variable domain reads EAGVAQSPRYKIIEKRQSVAFWCNPISGHATLYWYQQILGQGPKLLIQFQNNGVVDDSQLPKDRFSAERLKGVDSTLKIQPAKLEDSAVYLCASSLEGRRFHEQYFGPGTRLTVT.

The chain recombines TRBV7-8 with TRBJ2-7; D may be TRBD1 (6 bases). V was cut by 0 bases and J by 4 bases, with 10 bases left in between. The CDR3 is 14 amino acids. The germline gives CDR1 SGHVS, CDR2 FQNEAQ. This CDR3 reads CASSLATGWYEQYF. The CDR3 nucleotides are TGTGCCAGCAGCTTAGCGACAGGTTGGTACGAGCAGTACTTC.

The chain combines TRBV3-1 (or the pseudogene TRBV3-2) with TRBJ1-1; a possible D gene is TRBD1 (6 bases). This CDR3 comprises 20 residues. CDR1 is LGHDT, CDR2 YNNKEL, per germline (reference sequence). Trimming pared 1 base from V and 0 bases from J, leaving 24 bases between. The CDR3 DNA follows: TGTGCCAGCAGCCAAGTTTTAGGGGGACCCATAAAACCTTTGAACACTGAAGCTTTCTTT. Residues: CASSQVLGGPIKPLNTEAFF.

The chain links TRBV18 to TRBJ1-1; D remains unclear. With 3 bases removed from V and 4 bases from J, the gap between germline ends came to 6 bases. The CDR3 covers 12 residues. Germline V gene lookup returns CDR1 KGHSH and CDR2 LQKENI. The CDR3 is CASSPRSTEAFF. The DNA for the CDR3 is TGTGCCAGCTCACCTCGTAGCACTGAAGCTTTCTTT.

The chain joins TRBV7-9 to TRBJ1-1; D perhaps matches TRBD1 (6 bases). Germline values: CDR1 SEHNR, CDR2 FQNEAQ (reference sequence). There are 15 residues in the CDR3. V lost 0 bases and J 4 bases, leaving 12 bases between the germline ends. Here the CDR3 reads CASSLATGHSTEAFF. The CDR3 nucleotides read TGTGCCAGCAGCTTAGCCACAGGGCATAGCACTGAAGCTTTCTTT.

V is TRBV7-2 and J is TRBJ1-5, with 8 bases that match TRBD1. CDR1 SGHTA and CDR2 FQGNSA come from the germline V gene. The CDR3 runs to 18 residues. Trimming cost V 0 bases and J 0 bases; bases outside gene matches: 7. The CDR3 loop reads CASSLAFQGANSNQPQHF. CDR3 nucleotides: TGTGCCAGCAGCTTAGCGTTCCAGGGGGCAAATAGCAATCAGCCCCAGCATTTT. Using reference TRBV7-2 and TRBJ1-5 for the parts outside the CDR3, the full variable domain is GAGVSQSPSNKVTEKGKDVELRCDPISGHTALYWYRQSLGQGLEFLIYFQGNSAPDKSGLPSDRFSAERTGGSVSTLTIQRTQQEDSAVYLCASSLAFQGANSNQPQHFGDGTRLSIL.

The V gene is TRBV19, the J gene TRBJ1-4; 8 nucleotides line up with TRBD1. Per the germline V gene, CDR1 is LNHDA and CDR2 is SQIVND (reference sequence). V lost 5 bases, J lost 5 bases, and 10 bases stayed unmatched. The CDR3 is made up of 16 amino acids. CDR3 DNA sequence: TGTGCCAGTAGTCGACCACACGGGGACAGGAATGAAAAACTGTTTTTT. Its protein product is CASSRPHGDRNEKLFF. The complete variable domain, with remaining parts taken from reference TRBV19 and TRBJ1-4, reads DGGITQSPKYLFRKEGQNVTLSCEQNLNHDAMYWYRQDPGQGLRLIYYSQIVNDFQKGDIAEGYSVSREKKESFPLTVTSAQKNPTAFYLCASSRPHGDRNEKLFFGSGTQLSVL.

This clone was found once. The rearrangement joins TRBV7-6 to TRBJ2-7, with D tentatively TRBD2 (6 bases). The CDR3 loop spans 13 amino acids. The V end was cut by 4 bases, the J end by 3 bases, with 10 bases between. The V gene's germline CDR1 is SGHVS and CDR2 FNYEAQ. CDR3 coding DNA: TGTGCCAGCAGCTCCACAGCGGGCTACGAGCAGTACTTC. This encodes CASSSTAGYEQYF.

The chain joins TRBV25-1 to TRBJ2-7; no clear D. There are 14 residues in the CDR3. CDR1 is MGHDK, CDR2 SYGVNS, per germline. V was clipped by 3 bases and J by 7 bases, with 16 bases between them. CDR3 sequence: CASSDLSTSQEQYF. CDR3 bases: TGTGCCAGCAGTGATCTGTCCACCTCCCAGGAGCAGTACTTC.

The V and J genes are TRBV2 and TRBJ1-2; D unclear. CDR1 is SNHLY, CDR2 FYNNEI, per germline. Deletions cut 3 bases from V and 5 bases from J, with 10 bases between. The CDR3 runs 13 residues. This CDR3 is CASSDDGLYGYTF. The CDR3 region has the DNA TGTGCCAGCAGTGACGACGGACTTTATGGCTACACCTTC.

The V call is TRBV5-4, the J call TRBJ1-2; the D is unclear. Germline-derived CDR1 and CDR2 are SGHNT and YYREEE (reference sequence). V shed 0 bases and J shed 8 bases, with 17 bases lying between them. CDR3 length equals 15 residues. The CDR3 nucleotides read TGTGCCAGCAGCTTGGCCAACACCCAAAGCGGGGGCTACACCTTC. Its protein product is CASSLANTQSGGYTF.